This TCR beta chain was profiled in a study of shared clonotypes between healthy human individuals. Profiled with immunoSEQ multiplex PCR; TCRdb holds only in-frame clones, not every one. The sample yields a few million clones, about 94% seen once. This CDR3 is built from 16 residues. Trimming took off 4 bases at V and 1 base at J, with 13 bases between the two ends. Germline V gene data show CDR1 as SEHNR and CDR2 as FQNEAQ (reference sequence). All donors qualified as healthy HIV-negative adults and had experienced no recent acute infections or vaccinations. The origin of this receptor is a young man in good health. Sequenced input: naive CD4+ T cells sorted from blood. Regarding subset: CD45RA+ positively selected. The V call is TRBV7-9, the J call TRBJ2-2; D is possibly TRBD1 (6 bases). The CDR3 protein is CASSSKTGVNTGELFF. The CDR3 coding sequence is TGTGCCAGCAGCTCTAAGACAGGAGTGAACACCGGGGAGCTGTTTTTT.